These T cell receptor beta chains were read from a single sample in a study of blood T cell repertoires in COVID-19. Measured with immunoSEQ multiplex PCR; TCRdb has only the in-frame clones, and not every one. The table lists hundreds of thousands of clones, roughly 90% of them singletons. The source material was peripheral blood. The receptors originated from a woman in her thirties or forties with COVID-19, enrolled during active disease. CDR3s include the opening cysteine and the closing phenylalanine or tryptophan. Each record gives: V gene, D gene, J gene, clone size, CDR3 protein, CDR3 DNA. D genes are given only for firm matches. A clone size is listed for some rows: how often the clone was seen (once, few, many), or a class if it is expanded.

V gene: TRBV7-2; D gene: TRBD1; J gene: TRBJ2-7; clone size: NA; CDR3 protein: CASSWTGVVLEQYF; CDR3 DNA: TGTGCCAGCAGCTGGACAGGGGTGGTCCTCGAGCAGTACTTC
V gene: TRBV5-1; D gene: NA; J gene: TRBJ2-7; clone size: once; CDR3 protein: CASSLDRDYEQYF; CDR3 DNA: TGCGCCAGCAGCTTGGACAGGGACTACGAGCAGTACTTC
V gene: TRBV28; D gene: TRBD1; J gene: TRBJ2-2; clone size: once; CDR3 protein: CASSDRDRESDTGELFF; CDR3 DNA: TGTGCCAGCAGTGACCGGGACAGGGAGTCGGACACCGGGGAGCTGTTTTTT
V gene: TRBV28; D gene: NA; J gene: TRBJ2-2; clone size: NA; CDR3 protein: CASSLLFIIGRPERTGELFF; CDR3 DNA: TGTGCCAGCAGTTTACTATTCATAATCGGCCGCCCCGAGCGCACCGGGGAGCTGTTTTTT
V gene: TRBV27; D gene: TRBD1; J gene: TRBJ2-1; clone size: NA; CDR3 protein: CASSSTGTGYNEQFF; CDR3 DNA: TGTGCCAGCAGTTCCACCGGGACAGGGTACAATGAGCAGTTCTTC
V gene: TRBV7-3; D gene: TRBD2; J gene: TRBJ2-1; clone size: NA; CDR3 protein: CASSVSSGGADNEQFF; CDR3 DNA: TGTGCCAGCAGCGTATCTAGCGGGGGGGCTGACAATGAGCAGTTCTTC
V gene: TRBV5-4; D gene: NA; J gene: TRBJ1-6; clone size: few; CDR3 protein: CASSQQGSEVGPLHF; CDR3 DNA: TGTGCCAGCAGCCAGCAGGGGTCCGAGGTTGGGCCCCTCCACTTT
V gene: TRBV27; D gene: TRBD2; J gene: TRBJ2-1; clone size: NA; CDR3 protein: CASSREVSYNEQFF; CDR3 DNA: TGTGCCAGCAGCCGGGAGGTCTCCTACAATGAGCAGTTCTTC
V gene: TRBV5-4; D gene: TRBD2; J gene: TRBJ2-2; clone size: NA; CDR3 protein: CASSFASGSGTGELFF; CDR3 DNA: TGTGCCAGCAGCTTTGCTAGCGGGAGCGGCACCGGGGAGCTGTTTTTT
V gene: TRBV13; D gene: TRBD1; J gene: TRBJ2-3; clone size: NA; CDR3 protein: CASSLIWDRPLATLYF; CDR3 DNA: TGTGCCAGCAGCTTAATTTGGGACAGGCCCCTGGCTACCTTGTATTTT
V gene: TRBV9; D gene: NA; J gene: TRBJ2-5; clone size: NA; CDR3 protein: CASSVADGALGETQYF; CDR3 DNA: TGTGCCAGCAGCGTAGCCGATGGAGCCCTAGGAGAGACCCAGTACTTC
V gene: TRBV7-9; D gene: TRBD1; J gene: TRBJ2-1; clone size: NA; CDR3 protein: CASSLRGTGTYNEQFF; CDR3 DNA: TGTGCCAGCAGCCTGAGAGGGACAGGTACTTACAATGAGCAGTTCTTC
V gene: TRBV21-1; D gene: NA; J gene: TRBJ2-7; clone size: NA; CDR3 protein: CASSKVHRDRDYEQYF; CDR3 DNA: TGTGCCAGCAGCAAAGTTCACCGGGACAGGGACTACGAGCAGTACTTC
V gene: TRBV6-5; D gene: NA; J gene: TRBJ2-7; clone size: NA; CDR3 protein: CASKSLRGTYEQYF; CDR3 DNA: TGTGCCAGCAAGAGCCTCAGGGGCACCTACGAGCAGTACTTC
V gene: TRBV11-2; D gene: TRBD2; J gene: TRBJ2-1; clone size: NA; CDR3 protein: CASSTERGGSLNEQFF; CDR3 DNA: TGTGCCAGCAGCACCGAGCGGGGGGGCTCTCTCAATGAGCAGTTCTTC
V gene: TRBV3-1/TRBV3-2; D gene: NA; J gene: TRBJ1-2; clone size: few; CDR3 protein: CASSQGRGSNYGYTF; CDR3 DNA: TGTGCCAGCAGCCAAGGCAGGGGCTCTAACTATGGCTACACCTTC
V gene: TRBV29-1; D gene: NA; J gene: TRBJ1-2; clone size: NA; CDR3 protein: CSVSSGDGYTF; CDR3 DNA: TGCAGCGTTTCATCGGGGGACGGCTACACCTTC
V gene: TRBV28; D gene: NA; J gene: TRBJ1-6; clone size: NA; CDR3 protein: CASSLERSGAYNSPLHF; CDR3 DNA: TGTGCCAGCAGCCTTGAACGGTCAGGGGCCTATAATTCACCCCTCCACTTT
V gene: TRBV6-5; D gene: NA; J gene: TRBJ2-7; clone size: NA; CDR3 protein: CASRHRQESYEQYF; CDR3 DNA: TGTGCCAGCAGACACCGACAGGAGTCCTACGAGCAGTACTTC
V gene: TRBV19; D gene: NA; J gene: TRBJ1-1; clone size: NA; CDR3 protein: CASIRNTEAFF; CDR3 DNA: TGTGCCAGTATCAGGAACACTGAAGCTTTCTTT
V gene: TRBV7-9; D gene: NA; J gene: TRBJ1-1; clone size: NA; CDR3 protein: CASSQGQGSAFF; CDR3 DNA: TGTGCCAGCAGTCAAGGGCAGGGGTCCGCTTTCTTT
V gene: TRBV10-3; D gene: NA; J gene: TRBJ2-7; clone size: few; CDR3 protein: CAISSAGNEQYF; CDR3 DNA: TGTGCCATCAGTTCAGCAGGGAACGAGCAGTACTTC
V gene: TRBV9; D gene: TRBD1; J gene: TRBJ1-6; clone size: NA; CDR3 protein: CASSVEDRVNSPLHF; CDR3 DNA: TGTGCCAGCAGCGTAGAGGACAGGGTTAATTCACCCCTCCACTTT
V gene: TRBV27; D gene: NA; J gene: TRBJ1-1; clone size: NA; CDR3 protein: CASSFYLDKNTEAFF; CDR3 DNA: TGTGCCAGCAGTTTTTATCTCGACAAGAACACTGAAGCTTTCTTT
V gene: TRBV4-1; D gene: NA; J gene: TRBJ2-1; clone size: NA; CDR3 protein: CASSQEASQTSNEQFF; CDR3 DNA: TGCGCCAGCAGCCAAGAAGCTAGCCAGACTTCCAATGAGCAGTTCTTC
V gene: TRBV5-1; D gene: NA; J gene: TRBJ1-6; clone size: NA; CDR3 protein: CASSFGPGGGSYNSPLHF; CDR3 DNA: TGCGCCAGCAGCTTCGGGCCCGGGGGGGGCTCCTATAATTCACCCCTCCACTTT
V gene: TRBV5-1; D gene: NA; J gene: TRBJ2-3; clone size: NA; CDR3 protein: CASSGRTDITDTQYF; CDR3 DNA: TGCGCCAGCAGCGGCAGGACAGATATCACAGATACGCAGTATTTT
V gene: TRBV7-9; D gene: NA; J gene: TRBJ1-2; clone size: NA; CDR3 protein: CASSLEGGKSYYGYTF; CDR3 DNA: TGTGCCAGCAGCTTAGAGGGGGGGAAGTCCTACTATGGCTACACCTTC
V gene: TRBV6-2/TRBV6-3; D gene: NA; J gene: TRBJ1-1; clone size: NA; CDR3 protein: CASSYAGGRTQNTEAFF; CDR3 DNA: TGTGCCAGCAGTTACGCCGGGGGACGTACACAGAACACTGAAGCTTTCTTT